The T cell receptor beta chain described here comes from a study of T cell responses to AZD1222 COVID-19 vaccine. Overall study findings and caveats: Donors skewed white British and female; clonal diversity was possibly underestimated. Repertoires were collected only later (after the peak T cell response had occurred). Spike-specific TCR repertoires showed rising breadth and depth after two AZD1222 doses. Seropositive AZD1222 recipients at baseline numbered only five or six.

The repertoire was sequenced with immunoSEQ multiplex PCR; TCRdb's copy has only in-frame clones and lacks some. The table records 70,000 or so clones, about nine tenths of them present only once. Remarks on this clone: What it binds is unknown.

The receptor's source is an adult in good health. Here the sequenced sample was peripheral blood, taken on day 0 of AZD1222 vaccination.

The CDR3 region has the DNA TGTGCCAGCAGCTTAGAGGGAATATCCTACAATGAGCAGTTCTTC. It yields the protein CASSLEGISYNEQFF. The chain carries TRBV7-2 and TRBJ2-1; the D is unclear. There are 15 residues in the CDR3. The V end lost 1 base, the J end lost 1 base, and 8 bases lay between the germline ends. Germline CDR1 is SGHTA and CDR2 is FQGNSA.